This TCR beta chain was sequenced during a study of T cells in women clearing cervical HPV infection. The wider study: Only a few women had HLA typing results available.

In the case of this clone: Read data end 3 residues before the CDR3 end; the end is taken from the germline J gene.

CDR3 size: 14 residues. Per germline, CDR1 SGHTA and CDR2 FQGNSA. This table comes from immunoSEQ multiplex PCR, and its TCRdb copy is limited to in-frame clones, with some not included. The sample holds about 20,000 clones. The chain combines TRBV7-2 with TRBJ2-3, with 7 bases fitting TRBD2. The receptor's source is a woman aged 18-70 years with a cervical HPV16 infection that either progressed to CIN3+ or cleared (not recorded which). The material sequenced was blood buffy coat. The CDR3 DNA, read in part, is TGTGCCAGCAGCCCCGGACTAGGAAAAGAGACG. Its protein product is CASSPGLGKET. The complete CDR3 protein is CASSPGLGKETQYF.